A selection of T cell receptor beta chains follows, all from one sample in a study of beta chain features in type 1 diabetes. Here immunoSEQ multiplex PCR was the method, and the copy in TCRdb shows in-frame clones only, minus some. The sample has about 150,000 clones; around 10% are singletons. Sequencing was done on a sample of central memory CD4+ T cells from blood. The receptor set was obtained from a man aged 18 to 35 in good health. Each CDR3 is given with its conserved first and last residue. Each record gives: J gene, V gene, D gene, CDR3 protein. A D gene is named only where the DNA matches it firmly.

TRBJ2-5 TRBV5-1 - CASSARVSWETQYF
TRBJ2-3 TRBV9 TRBD2 CASSARGAGKSPDTQYF
TRBJ1-2 TRBV7-9 - CASSSQGYGYTF
TRBJ2-3 TRBV18 - CASSPEWGSDTQYF
TRBJ2-2 TRBV7-2 - CASSFTRTGGELFF
TRBJ2-3 TRBV29-1 TRBD2 CSVRLAERTDTQYF
TRBJ1-4 TRBV29-1 TRBD1 CSVGGQGNEKLFF
TRBJ2-1 TRBV5-1 - CASSLETAQFF
TRBJ1-2 TRBV20-1 - CSASLSYGYTF
TRBJ2-7 TRBV21-1 - CASSQAGQGVYEQYF
TRBJ2-7 TRBV4-3 - CASSQAAGEVYEQYF
TRBJ1-5 TRBV7-9 - CASSVAGGGPQPQHF
TRBJ2-1 TRBV7-2 - CASSQDSAEGINEQFF
TRBJ1-1 TRBV6-5 - CASSWRGSSEAFF
TRBJ1-1 TRBV10-3 - CAIRTISENTEAFF
TRBJ2-5 TRBV29-1 - CSVHSALQETQYF
TRBJ1-1 TRBV15 - CATSSKNTEAFF
TRBJ2-5 TRBV28 - CASSLGGVRSETQYF
TRBJ2-5 TRBV7-9 TRBD1 CASSLARGQGWETQYF
TRBJ1-1 TRBV29-1 TRBD1 CSVLTGTEAFF
TRBJ1-2 TRBV29-1 TRBD1 CSVAGGDGYTF
TRBJ2-7 TRBV27 TRBD2 CASSLRASGTSSYEQYF
TRBJ1-3 TRBV20-1 - CSARSGNTIYF
TRBJ2-5 TRBV27 TRBD2 CASSPPLAGVETQYF
TRBJ2-2 TRBV9 - CASSLLTGELFF